This entry lists 21 T cell receptor beta chains sequenced from one sample in a study of T cell responses to AZD1222 COVID-19 vaccine. Using immunoSEQ multiplex PCR, the repertoire was profiled, and TCRdb retains in-frame clones only, with some absent. The sample carries approximately 110,000 clones, 88% recorded once. The sample was peripheral blood, taken on day 0 of AZD1222 vaccination. The source of these receptors is an adult in good health.

CDR3 loop: CASSRQVTDTQYF. The CDR3 DNA follows: TGTGCCAGCAGTCGTCAGGTCACAGATACGCAGTATTTT. This chain links TRBV27 with TRBJ2-3, with D unclear. CDR1 is MNHEY and CDR2 is SMNVEV in the germline V gene (reference sequence). V was pared by 5 bases and J by 2 bases, with 8 bases between. The CDR3 has 13 residues.

The chain combines TRBV7-8 with TRBJ1-3; tentatively, D is TRBD1 (5 bases). Germline V CDR1 and CDR2: SGHVS, FQNEAQ. The CDR3 loop spans 16 amino acids. Trimming shortened V by 2 bases and J by 0 bases, and 11 bases separated the two germline ends. The CDR3 sequence is CASSLTPQGSGNTIYF. The CDR3 coding sequence is TGTGCCAGCAGCTTAACCCCCCAGGGCTCTGGAAACACCATATATTTT.

This chain links TRBV6-1 with TRBJ1-6; TRBD1 aligns across 8 bases. The CDR3 sequence is 13 residues long. Germline V gene data show CDR1 as MNHNS and CDR2 as SASEGT. The V segment lost 9 bases and the J segment 7 bases; nucleotides outside the gene matches: 5. CDR3 in DNA: TGTGCCAGTACCGGGACAGGCAATTCACCCCTCCACTTT. Encoded protein: CASTGTGNSPLHF.

V and J are TRBV7-9 and TRBJ2-7; D not certain. The CDR3 runs 14 residues. Germline V gene sequence: CDR1 SEHNR, CDR2 FQNEAQ (reference sequence). The V end lost 4 bases, the J end lost 6 bases, and 16 bases lay between the germline ends. The CDR3 loop is CASSSGGLFGEQYF. The CDR3, as DNA: TGTGCCAGCAGCTCCGGCGGCCTGTTCGGCGAGCAGTACTTC.

In this sample, this clone turned up a few times. The chain joins TRBV5-1 to TRBJ2-1; the match to TRBD1 covers 8 bases. Trimming cost V 4 bases and J 0 bases; bases outside gene matches: 9. This CDR3 is built from 17 residues. Germline CDR1 reads SGHRS; CDR2 reads YFSETQ. The CDR3 DNA reads TGCGCCAGCAGCCCTTACTGGACAGGGAGCTCCTACAATGAGCAGTTCTTC. Its protein is CASSPYWTGSSYNEQFF. Based on the CDR3 plus reference TRBV5-1 and TRBJ2-1, the full variable domain is KAGVTQTPRYLIKTRGQQVTLSCSPISGHRSVSWYQQTPGQGLQFLFEYFSETQRNKGNFPGRFSGRQFSNSRSEMNVSTLELGDSALYLCASSPYWTGSSYNEQFFGPGTRLTVL.

The DNA for the CDR3 is TGTGCCACCAGCAGGACAGGGGAGGGAAACACCATATATTTT. This gives the protein CATSRTGEGNTIYF. The rearrangement joins TRBV15 to TRBJ1-3; 8 bases line up with TRBD1. J gave up 4 bases and V 3 bases, and 2 bases lay outside the gene matches. CDR3 length equals 14 residues. The V gene's germline CDR1 is LNHNV and CDR2 YYDKDF (reference sequence).

This clone appeared a single time. The chain has TRBV28 and TRBJ2-7, with D uncertain. Trimming shortened V by 6 bases and J by 2 bases, and 8 bases separated the two germline ends. Germline V gives CDR1 MDHEN, CDR2 SYDVKM. The CDR3 length is 12 residues. The CDR3: CASSSTTYEQYF. Written as DNA, the CDR3 is TGTGCCAGCAGCTCTACAACCTACGAGCAGTACTTC.

The genes are TRBV29-1 and TRBJ2-7, with D tentatively TRBD2 (6 bases). The CDR3 runs to 13 residues. Germline V lookup: CDR1 SQVTM, CDR2 ANQGSEA. V shed 3 bases and J shed 1 base, with 10 bases lying between them. CDR3 nucleotides: TGCAGCGTTGAGATAGCGGATTCCTACGAGCAGTACTTC. It encodes CSVEIADSYEQYF.

The chain employs TRBV28 and TRBJ2-3; the D is unclear. V was shortened by 3 bases and J by 6 bases, with 4 bases between the two germline ends. Germline V CDR1 and CDR2: MDHEN, SYDVKM. This CDR3 comprises 11 residues. The DNA for the CDR3 is TGTGCCAGCAGTTTGGGCGATACGCAGTATTTT. Amino acid sequence: CASSLGDTQYF.

The chain carries TRBV12-5 and TRBJ2-1, with D perhaps matching TRBD1 (6 bases). With 5 bases removed from V and 6 bases from J, the gap between germline ends came to 14 bases. The CDR3 covers 14 residues. CDR1 and CDR2 from the germline V gene are LGHNT and FRNRAP. The CDR3 coding sequence is TGTGCTAGTGGTCTAACGACAGGCCCCAATGAGCAGTTCTTC. This sequence encodes CASGLTTGPNEQFF.

This rearrangement joins TRBV20-1 to TRBJ1-2; no definite D call. The CDR3 is 11 amino acids. Looked up from germline, CDR1 is DFQATT and CDR2 is SNEGSKA (reference sequence). The V end lost 1 base, the J end lost 0 bases, and 0 bases lay between the germline ends. Here the CDR3 DNA reads TGCAGTGCTAGAGCTAACTATGGCTACACCTTC. Its protein is CSARANYGYTF.

V gene TRBV29-1 combines with J gene TRBJ2-7; 13 bases line up with TRBD2. With 7 bases clipped from V and 6 bases from J, the junction kept 6 bases outside the gene matches. The germline CDR1 and CDR2 sequences are SQVTM and ANQGSEA. This CDR3 spans 13 amino acids. Here the CDR3 DNA reads TGCAGCGGGGGGACTAGCGGGGTGACCGAGCAGTACTTC. It specifies CSGGTSGVTEQYF.

This clone was observed a few times. The V gene is TRBV14, the J gene TRBJ1-2, with 7 nucleotides matching TRBD1. V lost 4 bases to trimming and J lost 2 bases; unmatched junction nucleotides: 10. This CDR3 has 16 amino acids. Germline CDR1 SGHDN, CDR2 FVKESK. This chain's CDR3 is CASSPGTGTDNYGYTF. The CDR3, as DNA: TGTGCCAGCAGCCCGGGTACCGGGACAGACAACTATGGCTACACCTTC.

This rearrangement joins TRBV14 to TRBJ1-2; 8 nucleotides match TRBD1. The CDR3 loop spans 13 amino acids. From germline, CDR1 is SGHDN and CDR2 FVKESK. Trimming removed 4 bases from V and 13 bases from J; junction bases left unmatched: 11. CDR3: CASSPDRGLSVTF. In nucleotides, the CDR3 is TGTGCCAGCAGCCCAGACAGGGGCCTCTCAGTCACCTTC.

The V call is TRBV4-2, the J call TRBJ1-4, with D uncertain. The CDR3 sequence is 13 residues long. V was pared by 1 base and J by 1 base, with 1 base between. Germline loops: CDR1 LGHNA, CDR2 YNFKEQ. CDR3 residues: CASSQGTNEKLFF. The DNA for the CDR3 is TGTGCCAGCAGCCAAGGAACTAATGAAAAACTGTTTTTT.

The chain uses TRBV5-4 and TRBJ1-1; D unclear. The length of the CDR3 is 14 residues. CDR1 is SGHNT and CDR2 is YYREEE in the germline V gene (reference sequence). Trimming took off 1 base at V and 7 bases at J, with 14 bases between the two ends. CDR3 protein: CASSLPFPGSEAFF. DNA of the CDR3: TGTGCCAGCAGCTTGCCCTTTCCGGGGAGTGAAGCTTTCTTT. The full variable domain, completed using reference TRBV5-4 and TRBJ1-1, is ETGVTQSPTHLIKTRGQQVTLRCSSQSGHNTVSWYQQALGQGPQFIFQYYREEENGRGNFPPRFSGLQFPNYSSELNVNALELDDSALYLCASSLPFPGSEAFFGQGTRLTVV.

This clone was recorded a few times. J is TRBJ1-1 and V is TRBV4-2; tentatively, D is TRBD1 (6 bases). The germline gives CDR1 LGHNA, CDR2 YNFKEQ. Deletions cut 0 bases from V and 4 bases from J, with 12 bases between. CDR3 length equals 15 residues. In DNA form, the CDR3 reads TGTGCCAGCAGCCAAGATTTCGCGGGGGCCACTGAAGCTTTCTTT. Translating gives CASSQDFAGATEAFF.

This sequence joins TRBV7-2 and TRBJ1-4; no firm D call. This CDR3 has 16 amino acids. With 5 bases removed from V and 0 bases from J, the gap between germline ends came to 13 bases. The germline V gene encodes CDR1 SGHTA and CDR2 FQGNSA. Here the CDR3 reads CASSLNSPATNEKLFF. In nucleotides, the CDR3 is TGTGCCAGCAGCCTCAACAGTCCCGCAACTAATGAAAAACTGTTTTTT.

The J gene is TRBJ1-2, the V gene TRBV2; D is possibly TRBD1 (6 bases). V was pared by 4 bases and J by 4 bases, with 22 bases between. This CDR3 has 17 amino acids. CDR1 and CDR2 (germline): SNHLY, FYNNEI. CDR3 region: CASSVPQLGTPPYGYTF. In nucleotides, the CDR3 is TGTGCCAGCAGTGTGCCCCAACTCGGGACACCTCCCTATGGCTACACCTTC.

The chain uses TRBV5-1 and TRBJ2-2, with D maybe TRBD1 (6 bases). V lost 4 bases to trimming and J lost 0 bases, with 10 bases between them. The germline V gene has CDR1 SGHRS and CDR2 YFSETQ. The CDR3 totals 15 residues. The CDR3 nucleotides are TGCGCCAGCAGCCGTGGGACAACGAACACCGGGGAGCTGTTTTTT. This gives the protein CASSRGTTNTGELFF.

The V and J genes are TRBV18 and TRBJ2-5; D not certain. Germline values: CDR1 KGHSH, CDR2 LQKENI. V lost 2 bases and J lost 0, with 10 bases in between. The CDR3 runs 15 residues. For the CDR3, the DNA is TGTGCCAGCTCACCATTTGCGACCAACCAAGAGACCCAGTACTTC. This gives the protein CASSPFATNQETQYF.